This T cell receptor (beta chain) was found in a study of blood T cells in healthy people across ages. Study-level results: A roughly linear fall in TCR beta diversity per million T cells was seen with increasing age.

A word on this clonotype: Its antigen is not identified.

The CDR3 totals 14 residues. Trimming shortened V by 5 bases and J by 5 bases, and 15 bases separated the two germline ends. Germline lookup yields CDR1 MNHEY and CDR2 SMNVEV (reference sequence). A J-beta primer mix and a sample-barcoded 5' primer were used in a second PCR of about 6 to 12 cycles. TCRdb redid the calling of the 5' RACE reads with MiXCR, one entry per CDR3 protein. The sample lists 1.5 million or so distinct CDR3 sequences; 35% to 45% were seen once. The sequence was obtained from a young woman in good health. The chain combines TRBV27 with TRBJ1-2, with a weak D call TRBD1 (5 bases). The sample consisted of blood. The CDR3 loop is CASSPGTDDYGYTF. CDR3 sequence (DNA): TGTGCCAGCAGTCCCGGGACCGACGATTATGGCTACACCTTC.